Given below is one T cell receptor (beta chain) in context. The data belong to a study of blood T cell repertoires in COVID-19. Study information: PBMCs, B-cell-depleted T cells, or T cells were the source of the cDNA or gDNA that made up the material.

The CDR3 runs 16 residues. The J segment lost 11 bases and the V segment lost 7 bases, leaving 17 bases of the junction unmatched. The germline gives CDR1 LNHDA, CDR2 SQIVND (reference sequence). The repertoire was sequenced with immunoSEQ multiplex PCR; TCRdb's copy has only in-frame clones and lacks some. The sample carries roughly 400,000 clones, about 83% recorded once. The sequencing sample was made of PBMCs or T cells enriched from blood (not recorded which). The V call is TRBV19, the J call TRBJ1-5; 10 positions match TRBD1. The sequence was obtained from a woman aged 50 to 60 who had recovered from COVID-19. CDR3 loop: CASMLSPGQGLLAQHF. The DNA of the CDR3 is TGTGCCAGTATGTTATCTCCGGGACAGGGGCTTCTGGCCCAGCATTTT. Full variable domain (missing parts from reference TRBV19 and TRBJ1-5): DGGITQSPKYLFRKEGQNVTLSCEQNLNHDAMYWYRQDPGQGLRLIYYSQIVNDFQKGDIAEGYSVSREKKESFPLTVTSAQKNPTAFYLCASMLSPGQGLLAQHFGDGTRLSIL.